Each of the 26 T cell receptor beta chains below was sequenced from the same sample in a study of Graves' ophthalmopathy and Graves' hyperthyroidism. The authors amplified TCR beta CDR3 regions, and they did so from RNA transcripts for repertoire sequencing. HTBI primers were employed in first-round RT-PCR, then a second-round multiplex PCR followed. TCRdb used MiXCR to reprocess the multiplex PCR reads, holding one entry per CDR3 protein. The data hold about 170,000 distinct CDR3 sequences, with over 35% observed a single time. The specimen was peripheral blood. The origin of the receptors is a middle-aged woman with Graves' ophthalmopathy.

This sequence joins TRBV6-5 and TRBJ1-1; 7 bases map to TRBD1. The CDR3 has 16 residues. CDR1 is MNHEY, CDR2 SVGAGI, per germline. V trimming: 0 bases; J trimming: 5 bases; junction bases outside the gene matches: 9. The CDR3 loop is CASSYSVGRGGTEAFF. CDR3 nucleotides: TGTGCCAGCAGTTACTCCGTCGGCAGGGGGGGAACTGAAGCTTTCTTT.

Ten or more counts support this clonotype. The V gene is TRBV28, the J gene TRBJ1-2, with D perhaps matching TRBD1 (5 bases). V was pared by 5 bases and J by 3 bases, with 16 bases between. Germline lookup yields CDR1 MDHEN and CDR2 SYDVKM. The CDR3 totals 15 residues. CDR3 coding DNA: TGTGCCAGCAGTACGGGACCTTCAAGGGACTATGGCTACACCTTC. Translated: CASSTGPSRDYGYTF.

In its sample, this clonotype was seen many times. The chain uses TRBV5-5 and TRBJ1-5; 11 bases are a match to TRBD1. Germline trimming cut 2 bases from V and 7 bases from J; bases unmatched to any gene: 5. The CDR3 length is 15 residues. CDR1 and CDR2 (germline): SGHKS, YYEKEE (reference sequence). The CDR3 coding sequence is TGTGCCAGCAGCTTTGGACAGGGGGCGAGGCAGCCCCAGCATTTT. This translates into CASSFGQGARQPQHF.

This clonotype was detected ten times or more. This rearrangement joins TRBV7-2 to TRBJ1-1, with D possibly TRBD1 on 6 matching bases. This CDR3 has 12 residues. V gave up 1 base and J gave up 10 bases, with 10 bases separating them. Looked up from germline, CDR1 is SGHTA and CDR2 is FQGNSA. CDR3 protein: CTSSLGKGGAFF. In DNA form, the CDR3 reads TGTACCAGCAGCTTAGGCAAAGGGGGAGCTTTCTTT.

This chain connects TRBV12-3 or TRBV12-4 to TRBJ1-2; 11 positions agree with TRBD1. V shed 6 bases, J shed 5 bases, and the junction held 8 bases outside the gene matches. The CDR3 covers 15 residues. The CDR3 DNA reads TGTGCCAGCAGCCCTGGACAGGGGGCGGGGTATGGCTACACCTTC. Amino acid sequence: CASSPGQGAGYGYTF.

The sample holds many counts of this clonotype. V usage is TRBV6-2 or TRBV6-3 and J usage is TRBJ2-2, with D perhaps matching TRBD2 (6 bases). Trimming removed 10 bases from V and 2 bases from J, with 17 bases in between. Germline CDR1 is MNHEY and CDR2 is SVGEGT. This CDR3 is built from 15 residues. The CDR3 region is CATKGSGLNTGELFF. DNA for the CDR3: TGTGCCACAAAGGGGTCGGGACTCAACACCGGGGAGCTGTTTTTT.

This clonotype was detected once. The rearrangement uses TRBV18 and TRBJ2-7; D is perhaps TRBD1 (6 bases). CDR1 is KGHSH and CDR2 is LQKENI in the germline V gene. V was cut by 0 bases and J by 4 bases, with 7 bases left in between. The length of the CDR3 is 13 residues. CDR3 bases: TGTGCCAGCTCACCACCTGGACAGTACGAGCAGTACTTC. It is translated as CASSPPGQYEQYF.

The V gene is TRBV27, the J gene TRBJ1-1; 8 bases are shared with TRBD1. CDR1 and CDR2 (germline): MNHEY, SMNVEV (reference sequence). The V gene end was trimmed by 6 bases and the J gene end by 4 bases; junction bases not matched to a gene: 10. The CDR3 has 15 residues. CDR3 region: CASSGPGGAGTEAFF. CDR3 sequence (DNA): TGTGCCAGCAGCGGGCCAGGGGGCGCGGGCACTGAAGCTTTCTTT.

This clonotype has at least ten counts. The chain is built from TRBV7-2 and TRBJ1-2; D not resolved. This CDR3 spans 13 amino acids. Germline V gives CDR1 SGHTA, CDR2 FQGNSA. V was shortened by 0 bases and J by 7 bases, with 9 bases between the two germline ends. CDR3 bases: TGTGCCAGCAGCTTAGCTGGGGAGTCTGGCTACACCTTC. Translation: CASSLAGESGYTF. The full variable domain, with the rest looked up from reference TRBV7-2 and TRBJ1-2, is GAGVSQSPSNKVTEKGKDVELRCDPISGHTALYWYRQSLGQGLEFLIYFQGNSAPDKSGLPSDRFSAERTGGSVSTLTIQRTQQEDSAVYLCASSLAGESGYTFGSGTRLTVV.

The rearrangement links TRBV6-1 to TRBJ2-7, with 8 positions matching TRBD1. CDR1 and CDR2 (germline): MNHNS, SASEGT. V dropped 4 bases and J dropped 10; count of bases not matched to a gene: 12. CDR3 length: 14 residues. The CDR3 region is CASSGTGTRSDQYF. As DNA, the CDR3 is TGTGCCAGCAGTGGGACAGGGACCCGCTCGGACCAGTACTTC.

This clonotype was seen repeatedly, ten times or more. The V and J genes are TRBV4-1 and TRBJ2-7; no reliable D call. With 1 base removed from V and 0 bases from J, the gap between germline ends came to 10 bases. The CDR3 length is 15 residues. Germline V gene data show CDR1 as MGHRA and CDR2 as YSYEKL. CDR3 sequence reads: CASSQGPDSSYEQYF. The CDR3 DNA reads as TGCGCCAGCAGCCAAGGACCTGATAGCTCCTACGAGCAGTACTTC.

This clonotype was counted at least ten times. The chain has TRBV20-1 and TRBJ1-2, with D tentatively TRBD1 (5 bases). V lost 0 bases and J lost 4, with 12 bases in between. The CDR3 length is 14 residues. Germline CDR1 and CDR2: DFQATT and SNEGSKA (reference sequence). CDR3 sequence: CSARDYRITYGYTF. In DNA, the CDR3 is TGCAGTGCTAGAGATTACAGGATTACCTATGGCTACACCTTC.

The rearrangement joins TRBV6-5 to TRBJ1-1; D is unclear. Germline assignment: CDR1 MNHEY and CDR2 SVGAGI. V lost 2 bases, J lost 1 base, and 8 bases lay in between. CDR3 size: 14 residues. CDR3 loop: CASSYDPGNTEAFF. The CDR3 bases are TGTGCCAGCAGTTACGACCCGGGGAACACTGAAGCTTTCTTT.

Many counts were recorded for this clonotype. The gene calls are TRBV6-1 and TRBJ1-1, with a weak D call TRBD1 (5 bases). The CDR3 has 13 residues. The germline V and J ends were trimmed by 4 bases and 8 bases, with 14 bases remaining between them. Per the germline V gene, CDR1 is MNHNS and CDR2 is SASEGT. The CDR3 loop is CASSAYPGLEAFF. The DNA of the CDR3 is TGTGCCAGCAGTGCATACCCGGGACTCGAAGCTTTCTTT.

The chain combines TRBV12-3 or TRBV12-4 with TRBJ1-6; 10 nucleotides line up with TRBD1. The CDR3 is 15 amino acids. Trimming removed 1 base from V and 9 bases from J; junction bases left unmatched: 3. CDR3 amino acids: CASSLGTGGGSPLHF. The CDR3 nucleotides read TGTGCCAGCAGTTTAGGGACAGGGGGGGGTTCACCCCTCCACTTT.

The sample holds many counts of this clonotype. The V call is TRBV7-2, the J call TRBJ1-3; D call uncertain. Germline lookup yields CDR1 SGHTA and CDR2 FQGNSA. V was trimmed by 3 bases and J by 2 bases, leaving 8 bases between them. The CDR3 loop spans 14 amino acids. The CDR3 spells CASSFILTGNTIYF. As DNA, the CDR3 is TGTGCCAGCAGCTTTATTCTAACTGGAAACACCATATATTTT.

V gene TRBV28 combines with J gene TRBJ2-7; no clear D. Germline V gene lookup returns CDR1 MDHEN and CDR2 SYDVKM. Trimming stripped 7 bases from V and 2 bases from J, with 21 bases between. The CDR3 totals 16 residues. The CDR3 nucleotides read TGTGCCAGCAAGGAACCTTGGCGTTTAACCACCTACGAGCAGTACTTC. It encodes CASKEPWRLTTYEQYF.

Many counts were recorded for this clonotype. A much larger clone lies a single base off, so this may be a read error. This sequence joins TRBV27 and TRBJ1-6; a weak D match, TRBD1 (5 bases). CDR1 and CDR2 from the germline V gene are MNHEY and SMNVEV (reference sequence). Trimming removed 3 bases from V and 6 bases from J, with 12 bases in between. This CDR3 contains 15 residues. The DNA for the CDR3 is TGTGCCAGCAGTTTTGCCAGGGCCTGTAATTCACCCCTCCACTTT. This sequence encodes CASSFARACNSPLHF.

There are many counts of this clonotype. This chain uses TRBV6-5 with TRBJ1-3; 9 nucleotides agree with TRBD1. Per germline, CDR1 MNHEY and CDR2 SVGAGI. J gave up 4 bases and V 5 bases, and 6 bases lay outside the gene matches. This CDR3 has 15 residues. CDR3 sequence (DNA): TGTGCCAGCAGTAACAGGGGGCAGCGAGGAAACACCATATATTTT. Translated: CASSNRGQRGNTIYF.

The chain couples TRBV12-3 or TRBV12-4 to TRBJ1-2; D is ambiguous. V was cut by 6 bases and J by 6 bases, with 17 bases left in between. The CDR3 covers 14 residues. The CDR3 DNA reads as TGTGCCAGCAGGTCACCTAGGGCAAGTGATGGCTACACCTTC. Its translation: CASRSPRASDGYTF.

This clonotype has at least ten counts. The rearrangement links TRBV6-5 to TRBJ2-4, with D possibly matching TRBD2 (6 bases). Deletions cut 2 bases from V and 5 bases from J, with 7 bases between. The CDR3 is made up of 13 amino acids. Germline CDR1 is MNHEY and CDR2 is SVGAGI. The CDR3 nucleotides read TGTGCCAGCAGTTACCCGGGGGAAAACATTCAGTACTTC. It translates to CASSYPGENIQYF.

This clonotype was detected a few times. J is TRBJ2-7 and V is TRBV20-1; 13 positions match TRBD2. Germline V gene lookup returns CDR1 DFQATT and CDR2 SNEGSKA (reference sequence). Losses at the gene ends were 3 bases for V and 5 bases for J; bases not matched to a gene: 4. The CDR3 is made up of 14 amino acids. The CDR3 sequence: CSASVLAGGDEQYF. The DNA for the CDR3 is TGCAGTGCTAGTGTACTAGCGGGGGGGGACGAGCAGTACTTC.

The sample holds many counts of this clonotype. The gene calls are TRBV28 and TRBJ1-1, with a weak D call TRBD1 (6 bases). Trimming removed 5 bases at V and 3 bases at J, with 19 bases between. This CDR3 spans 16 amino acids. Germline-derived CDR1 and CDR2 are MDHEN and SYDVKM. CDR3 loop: CASSPVKQGVYTEAFF. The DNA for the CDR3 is TGTGCCAGCAGTCCGGTGAAACAGGGAGTCTACACTGAAGCTTTCTTT.

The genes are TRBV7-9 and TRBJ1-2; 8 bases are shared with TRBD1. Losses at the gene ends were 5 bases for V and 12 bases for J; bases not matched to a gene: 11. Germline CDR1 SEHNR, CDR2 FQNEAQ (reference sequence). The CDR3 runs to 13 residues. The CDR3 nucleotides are TGTGCCAGCAGCCAGGGGACAGGAAACGTTGACACCTTC. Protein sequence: CASSQGTGNVDTF. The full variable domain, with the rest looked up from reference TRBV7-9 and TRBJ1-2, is DTGVSQNPRHKITKRGQNVTFRCDPISEHNRLYWYRQTLGQGPEFLTYFQNEAQLEKSRLLSDRFSAERPKGSFSTLEIQRTEQGDSAMYLCASSQGTGNVDTFGSGTRLTVV.

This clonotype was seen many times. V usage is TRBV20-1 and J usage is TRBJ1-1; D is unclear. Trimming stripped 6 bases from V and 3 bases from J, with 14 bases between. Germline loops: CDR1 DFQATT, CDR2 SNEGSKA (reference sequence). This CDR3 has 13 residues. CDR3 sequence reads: CSATLSLDTEAFF. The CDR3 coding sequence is TGCAGTGCCACCCTCTCCTTGGACACTGAAGCTTTCTTT.

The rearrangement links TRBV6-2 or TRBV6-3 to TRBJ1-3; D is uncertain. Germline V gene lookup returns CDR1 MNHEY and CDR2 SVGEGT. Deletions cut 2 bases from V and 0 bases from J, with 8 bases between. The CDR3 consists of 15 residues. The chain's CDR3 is CASSYRSGSGNTIYF. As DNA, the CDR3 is TGTGCCAGCAGTTACCGTTCCGGCTCTGGAAACACCATATATTTT.